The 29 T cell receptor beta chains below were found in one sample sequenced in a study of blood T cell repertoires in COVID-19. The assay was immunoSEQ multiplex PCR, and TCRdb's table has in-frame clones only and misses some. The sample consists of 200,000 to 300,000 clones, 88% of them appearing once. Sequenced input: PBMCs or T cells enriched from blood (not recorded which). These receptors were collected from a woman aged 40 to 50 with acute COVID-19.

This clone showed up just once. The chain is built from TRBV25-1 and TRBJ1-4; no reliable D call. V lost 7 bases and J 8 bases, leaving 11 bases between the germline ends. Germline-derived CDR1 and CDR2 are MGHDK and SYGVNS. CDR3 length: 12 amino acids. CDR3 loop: CASTGNEEKLFF. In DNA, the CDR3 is TGTGCCAGCACGGGGAATGAGGAAAAACTGTTTTTT.

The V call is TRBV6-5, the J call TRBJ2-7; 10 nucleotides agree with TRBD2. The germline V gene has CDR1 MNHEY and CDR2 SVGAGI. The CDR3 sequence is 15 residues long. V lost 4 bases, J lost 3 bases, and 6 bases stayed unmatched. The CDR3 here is CASSWTSGALYEQYF. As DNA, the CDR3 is TGTGCCAGCAGTTGGACTAGCGGAGCACTCTACGAGCAGTACTTC.

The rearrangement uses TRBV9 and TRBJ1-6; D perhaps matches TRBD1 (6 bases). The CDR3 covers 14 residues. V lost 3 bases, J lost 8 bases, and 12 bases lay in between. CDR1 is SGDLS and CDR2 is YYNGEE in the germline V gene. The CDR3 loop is CASSATGWDSPLHF. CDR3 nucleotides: TGTGCCAGCAGCGCTACAGGGTGGGATTCACCCCTCCACTTT. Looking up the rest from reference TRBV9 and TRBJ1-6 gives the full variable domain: DSGVTQTPKHLITATGQRVTLRCSPRSGDLSVYWYQQSLDQGLQFLIQYYNGEERAKGNILERFSAQQFPDLHSELNLSSLELGDSALYFCASSATGWDSPLHFGNGTRLTVT.

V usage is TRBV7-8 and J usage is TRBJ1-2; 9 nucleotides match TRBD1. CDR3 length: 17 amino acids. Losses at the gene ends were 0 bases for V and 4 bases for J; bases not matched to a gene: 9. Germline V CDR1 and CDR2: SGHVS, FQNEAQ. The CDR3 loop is CASSLAGTGIGSYGYTF. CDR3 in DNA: TGTGCCAGCAGCTTAGCAGGGACAGGGATAGGTAGCTATGGCTACACCTTC.

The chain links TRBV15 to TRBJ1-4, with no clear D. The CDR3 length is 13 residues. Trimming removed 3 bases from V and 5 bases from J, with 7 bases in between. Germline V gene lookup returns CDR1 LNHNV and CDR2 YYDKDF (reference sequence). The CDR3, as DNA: TGTGCCACCAGCAGGAACCTAAATGAAAAACTGTTTTTT. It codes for CATSRNLNEKLFF.

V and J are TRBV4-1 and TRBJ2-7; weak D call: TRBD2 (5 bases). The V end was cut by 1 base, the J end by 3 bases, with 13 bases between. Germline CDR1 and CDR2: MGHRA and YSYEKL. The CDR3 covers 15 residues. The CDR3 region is CASSQAQRGLYEQYF. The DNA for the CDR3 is TGCGCCAGCAGCCAAGCCCAGAGAGGGCTCTACGAGCAGTACTTC.

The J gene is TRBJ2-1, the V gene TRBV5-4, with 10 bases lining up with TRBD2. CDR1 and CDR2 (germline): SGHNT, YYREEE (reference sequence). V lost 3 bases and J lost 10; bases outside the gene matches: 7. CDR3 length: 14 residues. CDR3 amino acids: CASSSLAGVKEQFF. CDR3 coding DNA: TGTGCCAGCAGCTCCCTAGCGGGAGTGAAAGAGCAGTTCTTC.

CDR3 DNA sequence: TGTGCCAGCAGGTTCGACAGTCTCATCACTGAAGCTTTCTTT. This translates into CASRFDSLITEAFF. The chain joins TRBV6-5 to TRBJ1-1, with a weak D call TRBD1 (5 bases). Trimming left V 6 bases short and J 4 bases short, with 15 bases between. CDR1 is MNHEY, CDR2 SVGAGI, per germline. The CDR3 spans 14 residues.

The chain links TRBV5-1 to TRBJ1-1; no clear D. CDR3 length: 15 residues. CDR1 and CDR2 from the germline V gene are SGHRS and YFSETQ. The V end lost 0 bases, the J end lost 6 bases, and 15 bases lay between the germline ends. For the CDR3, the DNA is TGCGCCAGCAGCTTGGTCATAGGGAGTTCGGCTGAAGCTTTCTTT. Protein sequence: CASSLVIGSSAEAFF.

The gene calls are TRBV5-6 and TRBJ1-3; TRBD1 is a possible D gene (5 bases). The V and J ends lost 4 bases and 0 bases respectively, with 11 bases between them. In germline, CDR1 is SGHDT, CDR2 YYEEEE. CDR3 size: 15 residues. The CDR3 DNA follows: TGTGCCAGCAGCATCGGGACTTTCTCTGGAAACACCATATATTTT. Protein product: CASSIGTFSGNTIYF.

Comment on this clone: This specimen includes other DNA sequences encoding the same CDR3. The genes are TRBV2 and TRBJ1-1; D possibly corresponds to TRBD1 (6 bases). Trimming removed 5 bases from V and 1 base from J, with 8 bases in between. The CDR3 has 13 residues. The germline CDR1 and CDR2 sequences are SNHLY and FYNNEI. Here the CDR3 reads CASSLTGNTEAFF. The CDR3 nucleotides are TGTGCCAGCAGTCTGACAGGGAACACTGAAGCTTTCTTT.

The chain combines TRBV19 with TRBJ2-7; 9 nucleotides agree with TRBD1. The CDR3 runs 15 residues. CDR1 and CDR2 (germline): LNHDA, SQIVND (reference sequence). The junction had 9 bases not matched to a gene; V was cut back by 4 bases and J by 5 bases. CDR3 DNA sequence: TGTGCCAGTAGTACCCCGACAGGGGGTGGTCACGAGCAGTACTTC. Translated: CASSTPTGGGHEQYF. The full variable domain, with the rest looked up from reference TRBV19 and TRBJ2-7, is DGGITQSPKYLFRKEGQNVTLSCEQNLNHDAMYWYRQDPGQGLRLIYYSQIVNDFQKGDIAEGYSVSREKKESFPLTVTSAQKNPTAFYLCASSTPTGGGHEQYFGPGTRLTVT.

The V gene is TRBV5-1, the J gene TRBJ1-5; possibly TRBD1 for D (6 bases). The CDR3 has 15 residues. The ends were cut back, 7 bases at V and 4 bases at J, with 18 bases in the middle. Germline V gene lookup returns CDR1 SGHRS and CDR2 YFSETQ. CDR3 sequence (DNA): TGCGCCAGCCGCCCCGACGGACAGCTGAATCAGCCCCAGCATTTT. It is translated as CASRPDGQLNQPQHF.

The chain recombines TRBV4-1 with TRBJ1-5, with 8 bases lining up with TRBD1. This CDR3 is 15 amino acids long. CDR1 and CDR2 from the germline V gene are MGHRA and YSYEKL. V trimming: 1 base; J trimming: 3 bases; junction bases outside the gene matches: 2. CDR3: CASSQGTGNNQPQHF. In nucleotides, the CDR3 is TGCGCCAGCAGCCAAGGGACAGGGAACAATCAGCCCCAGCATTTT.

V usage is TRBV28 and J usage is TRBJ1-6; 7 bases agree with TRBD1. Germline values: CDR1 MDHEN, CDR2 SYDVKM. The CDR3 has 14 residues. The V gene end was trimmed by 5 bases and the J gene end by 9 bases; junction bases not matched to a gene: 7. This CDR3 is CASSQGGRASPLHF. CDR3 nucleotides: TGTGCCAGCAGTCAGGGGGGAAGGGCTTCACCCCTCCACTTT.

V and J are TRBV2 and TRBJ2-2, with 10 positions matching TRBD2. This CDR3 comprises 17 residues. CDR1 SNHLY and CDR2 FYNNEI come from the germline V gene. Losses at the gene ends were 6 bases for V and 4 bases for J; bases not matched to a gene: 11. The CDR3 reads CASRDIRTSGVTGELFF. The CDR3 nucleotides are TGTGCCAGCAGGGATATCCGGACTAGCGGAGTCACCGGGGAGCTGTTTTTT.

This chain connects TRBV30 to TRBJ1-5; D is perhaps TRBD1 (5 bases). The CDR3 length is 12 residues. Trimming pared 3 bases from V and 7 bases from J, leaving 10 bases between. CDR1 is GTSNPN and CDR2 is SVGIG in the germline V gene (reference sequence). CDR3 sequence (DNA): TGTGCCTGGAGCCAGGGAGGCCAGCCCCAGCATTTT. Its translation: CAWSQGGQPQHF. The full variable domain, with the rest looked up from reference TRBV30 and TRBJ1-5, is SQTIHQWPATLVQPVGSPLSLECTVEGTSNPNLYWYRQAAGRGLQLLFYSVGIGQISSEVPQNLSASRPQDRQFILSSKKLLLSDSGFYLCAWSQGGQPQHFGDGTRLSIL.

CDR3 DNA: TGTGCCAGCAGCCGACGCGTGGACTCTGAAGCTTTCTTT. Protein product: CASSRRVDSEAFF. The chain joins TRBV3-1 (or the pseudogene TRBV3-2) to TRBJ1-1, with no clear D. CDR3 size: 13 residues. Per germline, CDR1 LGHDT and CDR2 YNNKEL (reference sequence). Trimming stripped 4 bases from V and 6 bases from J, with 12 bases between.

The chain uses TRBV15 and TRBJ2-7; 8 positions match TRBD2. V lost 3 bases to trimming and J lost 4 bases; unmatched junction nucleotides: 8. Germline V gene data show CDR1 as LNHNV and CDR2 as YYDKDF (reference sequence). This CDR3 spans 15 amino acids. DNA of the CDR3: TGTGCCACCAGCAGGGCTAGCGGGCAAATTTACGAGCAGTACTTC. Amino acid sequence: CATSRASGQIYEQYF.

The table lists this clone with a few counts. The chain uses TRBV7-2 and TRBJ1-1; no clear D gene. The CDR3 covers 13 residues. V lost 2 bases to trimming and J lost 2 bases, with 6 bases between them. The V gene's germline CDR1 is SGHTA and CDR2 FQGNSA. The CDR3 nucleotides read TGTGCCAGCAGCTTACAGGAAAACACTGAAGCTTTCTTT. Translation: CASSLQENTEAFF.

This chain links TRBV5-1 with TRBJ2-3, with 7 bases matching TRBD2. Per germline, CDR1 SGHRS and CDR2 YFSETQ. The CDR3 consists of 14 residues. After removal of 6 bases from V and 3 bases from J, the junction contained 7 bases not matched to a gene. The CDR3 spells CASKAGESTDTQYF. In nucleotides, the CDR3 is TGCGCCAGCAAGGCGGGAGAGTCGACAGATACGCAGTATTTT.

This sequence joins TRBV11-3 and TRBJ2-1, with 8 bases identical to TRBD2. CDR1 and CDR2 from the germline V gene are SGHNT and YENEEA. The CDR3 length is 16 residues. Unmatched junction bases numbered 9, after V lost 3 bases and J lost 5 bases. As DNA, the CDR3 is TGTGCCAGCAGCTTTACAACTAGCGGAACTCACAATGAGCAGTTCTTC. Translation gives CASSFTTSGTHNEQFF.

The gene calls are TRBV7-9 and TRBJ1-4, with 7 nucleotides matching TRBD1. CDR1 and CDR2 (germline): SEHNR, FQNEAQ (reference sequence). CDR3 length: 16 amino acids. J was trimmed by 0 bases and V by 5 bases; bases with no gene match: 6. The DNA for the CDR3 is TGTGCCAGCAGCCGTGGGACAGCCACAACTAATGAAAAACTGTTTTTT. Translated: CASSRGTATTNEKLFF.

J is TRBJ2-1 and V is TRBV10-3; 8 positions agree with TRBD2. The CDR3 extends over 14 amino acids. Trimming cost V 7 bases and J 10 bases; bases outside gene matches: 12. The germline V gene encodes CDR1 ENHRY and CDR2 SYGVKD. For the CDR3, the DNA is TGTGCCATCAATCGGGAACTAGCGGACCCCGAGCAGTTCTTC. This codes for CAINRELADPEQFF.

The CDR3 reads CASSFSGESYGYTF. CDR3 DNA: TGTGCCAGTAGTTTTAGCGGGGAGAGCTATGGCTACACCTTC. The V call is TRBV19, the J call TRBJ1-2; D remains ambiguous. Germline CDR1 reads LNHDA; CDR2 reads SQIVND (reference sequence). This CDR3 has 14 residues. The germline V and J ends were trimmed by 5 bases and 4 bases, with 14 bases remaining between them.

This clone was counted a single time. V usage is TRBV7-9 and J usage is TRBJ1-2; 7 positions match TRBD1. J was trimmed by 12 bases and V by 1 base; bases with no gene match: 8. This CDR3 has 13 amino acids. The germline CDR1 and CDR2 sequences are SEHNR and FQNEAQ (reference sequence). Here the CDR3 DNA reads TGTGCCAGCAGCTTAGAAGGGGGACAGTCAAACACCTTC. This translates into CASSLEGGQSNTF.

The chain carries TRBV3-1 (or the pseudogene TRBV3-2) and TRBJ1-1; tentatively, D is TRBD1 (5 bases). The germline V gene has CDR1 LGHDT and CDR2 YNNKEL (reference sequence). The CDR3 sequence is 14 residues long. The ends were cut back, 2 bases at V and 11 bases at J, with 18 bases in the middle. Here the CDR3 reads CASSQSNAGNLAFF. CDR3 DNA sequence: TGTGCCAGCAGCCAAAGTAACGCAGGGAATCTGGCTTTCTTT.

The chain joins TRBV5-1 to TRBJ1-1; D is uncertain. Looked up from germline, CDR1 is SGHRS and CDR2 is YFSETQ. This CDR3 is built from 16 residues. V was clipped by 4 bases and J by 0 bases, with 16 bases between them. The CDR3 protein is CASSQGSSGLNTEAFF. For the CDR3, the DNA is TGCGCCAGCAGCCAAGGAAGTTCGGGGTTGAACACTGAAGCTTTCTTT.

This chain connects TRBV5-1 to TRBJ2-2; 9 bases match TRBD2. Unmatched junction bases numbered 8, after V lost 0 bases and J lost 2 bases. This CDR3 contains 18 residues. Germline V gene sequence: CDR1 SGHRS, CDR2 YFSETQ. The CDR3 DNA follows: TGCGCCAGCAGCTTGGACGGTAGCGGGAGCTACAACACCGGGGAGCTGTTTTTT. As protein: CASSLDGSGSYNTGELFF.